Listed below are T cell receptor beta chains from one sample, sequenced in a study of CD8 T cells in ankylosing spondylitis. TCRdb passed the 5' RACE reads through MiXCR, listing each CDR3 protein once. The sample contains about 840,000 distinct CDR3 sequences, roughly 10% of which appear only once. The source material was blood, either unsorted or a sorted T cell fraction (not recorded which). All receptors derive from a male donor with ankylosing spondylitis. CDR3s include the opening cysteine and the closing phenylalanine or tryptophan. Each record gives: CDR3 DNA, CDR3 protein, clone size, D gene, V gene, J gene. A D gene is named only where the DNA matches it firmly. Expanded clones are given a class, and other clones once, few, many or no size at all.

TGTGCCAGCACCGAGGAGGGGCTAAACACTGAAGCTTTCTTT	CASTEEGLNTEAFF	NA	NA	TRBV7-8	TRBJ1-1
TGTGCCACTCAGCCCCTCAACTATGGCTACACCTTC	CATQPLNYGYTF	NA	NA	TRBV6-2/TRBV6-3	TRBJ1-2
TGCGCCAGCAGCGCCCGACTAGGTCGGAACACCGGGGAGCTGTTTTTT	CASSARLGRNTGELFF	few	NA	TRBV5-1	TRBJ2-2
TGTGCCAGCAGTCCCTCCTGGCAGGGGACCTACGAGCAGTACTTC	CASSPSWQGTYEQYF	few	NA	TRBV6-1	TRBJ2-7
TGTGCCAGCAGACCCGGGAGGCAGAAGGGTGGCTACACCTTC	CASRPGRQKGGYTF	NA	NA	TRBV13	TRBJ1-2
TGTGCCAGCAGCGTAGGTGGGGTGTTGAACACTGAAGCTTTCTTT	CASSVGGVLNTEAFF	few	NA	TRBV9	TRBJ1-1
TGCAGTGCTAGACCCCCGGGACAGGGGTTTTATGGCTACACCTTC	CSARPPGQGFYGYTF	few	TRBD1	TRBV20-1	TRBJ1-2
TGCGCCAGCAGCCAAGAGGCGGGCATGAACACTGAAGCTTTCTTT	CASSQEAGMNTEAFF	NA	NA	TRBV4-3	TRBJ1-1
TGTGCCTGGGGGACTAGCGTTTCTTACAATGAGCAGTTCTTC	CAWGTSVSYNEQFF	NA	TRBD2	TRBV30	TRBJ2-1
TGTGCCACCAGTGTGGGGGGCAGGGGAACCGGGGAGCTGTTTTTT	CATSVGGRGTGELFF	many	NA	TRBV24-1	TRBJ2-2
TGCAGCGTCCACAGGGGTAGCGAGACCCAGTACTTC	CSVHRGSETQYF	many	TRBD1	TRBV29-1	TRBJ2-5
TGCGCCAGCAGCTTGGTGCTGGTTAGCGCGCGCAATGAGCAGTTCTTC	CASSLVLVSARNEQFF	NA	NA	TRBV5-1	TRBJ2-1
TGTGCCAGCAGCCAGGAGGTCCGGGGCTCTGCCTACAATGAGCAGTTCTTC	CASSQEVRGSAYNEQFF	few	NA	TRBV12-3/TRBV12-4	TRBJ2-1
TGCAGTGCAGTAGGAGGGAGTAGGGAGACCCAGTACTTC	CSAVGGSRETQYF	few	NA	TRBV20-1	TRBJ2-5
TGCAGTGCTAGAGTGAGAGGGACAGCAACCTACGAGCAGTACTTC	CSARVRGTATYEQYF	few	TRBD1	TRBV20-1	TRBJ2-7
TGCAGTGCTAGAGAAGGGGACGCTGAAGCTTTCTTT	CSAREGDAEAFF	few	NA	TRBV20-1	TRBJ1-1
TGTGCCACCAGTGTGACTGGGGGGGAGACCCAGTACTTC	CATSVTGGETQYF	many	NA	TRBV24-1	TRBJ2-5
TGTGCCAGCAGCAAGGGGGCTAGCGGGGGTGAGACCCAGTACTTC	CASSKGASGGETQYF	few	TRBD2	TRBV7-8	TRBJ2-5
TGTGCCAGCAGCCAAGACAGGGTTGAAGCTTTCTTT	CASSQDRVEAFF	many	TRBD1	TRBV7-2	TRBJ1-1
TGTGCCATCAGGGGACAGGGCAGCTCCTACGAGCAGTACTTC	CAIRGQGSSYEQYF	NA	TRBD1	TRBV10-3	TRBJ2-7
TGTGCCAGCAGCCAACTAGACAGGGGTCTGACCGGGGAGCTGTTTTTT	CASSQLDRGLTGELFF	many	TRBD1	TRBV4-2	TRBJ2-2
TGCAGTGCTCGACCTAGCGGGAGGAGGAACATTCAGTACTTC	CSARPSGRRNIQYF	many	TRBD2	TRBV20-1	TRBJ2-4
TGTGCCAGCAGTTTGACGACAGGGCCTGACGGAAACACCATATATTTT	CASSLTTGPDGNTIYF	few	TRBD1	TRBV28	TRBJ1-3
TGCGCCAGCAGCTTGGGACAGGGGAGGTACACTGAAGCTTTCTTT	CASSLGQGRYTEAFF	NA	TRBD1	TRBV5-1	TRBJ1-1
TGTGCCAGCAGCGAGGGAGCGGGGGACTGGGTGGATGAGCAGTTCTTC	CASSEGAGDWVDEQFF	NA	TRBD2	TRBV9	TRBJ2-1
TGTGCCAGCAGCCCTAGACAGGGACGTACTCTGGAGACCCAGTACTTC	CASSPRQGRTLETQYF	few	TRBD1	TRBV9	TRBJ2-5
TGCAGTGCTAGAGATCAAGGGATCGGCTACACCTTC	CSARDQGIGYTF	NA	NA	TRBV20-1	TRBJ1-2
TGTGCCAGCAGAAACTACAGGGGTGGGGAGACCCAGTACTTC	CASRNYRGGETQYF	few	TRBD1	TRBV6-1	TRBJ2-5
TGCGCCAGCACCCTGGGGACACTTAGCACAGATACGCAGTATTTT	CASTLGTLSTDTQYF	many	NA	TRBV5-1	TRBJ2-3
TGCGCCAGCAGCTCGACAGGGAGTGGTAGGGAGACCCAGTACTTC	CASSSTGSGRETQYF	NA	TRBD1	TRBV5-1	TRBJ2-5
TGTGCCACCAGCAGAGTGACGGGCTTGGGTCAGCCCCAGCATTTT	CATSRVTGLGQPQHF	many	NA	TRBV15	TRBJ1-5
TGTGCCAGCAGTTTTCTATCATCAGGGACTAGCGTCTACAATGAGCAGTTCTTC	CASSFLSSGTSVYNEQFF	NA	TRBD2	TRBV28	TRBJ2-1
TGTGCCACCAGCAGAGTAACAGGGCCTAACTATGGCTACACCTTC	CATSRVTGPNYGYTF	NA	NA	TRBV15	TRBJ1-2
TGTGCCAGCAGCCCCCACGGCCGGAACACTGAAGCTTTCTTT	CASSPHGRNTEAFF	many	NA	TRBV28	TRBJ1-1
TGTGCCAGCAGTCCCTCTGCAGGGGGCCTCGGCTACACCTTC	CASSPSAGGLGYTF	NA	TRBD1	TRBV7-2	TRBJ1-2
TGTGCCAGCTCACCCGCTAGCGGGAGGGTCTCCTACGAGCAGTACTTC	CASSPASGRVSYEQYF	many	TRBD2	TRBV18	TRBJ2-7
TGTGCCAGCAGCTTTATCGGGGGGCCCTACAATGAGCAGTTCTTC	CASSFIGGPYNEQFF	NA	NA	TRBV7-3	TRBJ2-1
TGTGCCAGCAGTTACCCGTGGGAGACCCAGTACTTC	CASSYPWETQYF	NA	NA	TRBV6-6	TRBJ2-5
TGTGCCAGCAGCTTAGCGCCGGACGGGAGAAAGACCCAGTACTTC	CASSLAPDGRKTQYF	NA	NA	TRBV7-2	TRBJ2-5
TGTGCCAGCAGCCAAGGGACAGGGACCTACAATGAGCAGTTCTTC	CASSQGTGTYNEQFF	NA	TRBD1	TRBV3-1	TRBJ2-1
TGTGCCAGCAGTTTAGTAGGAGCCGGGGGTGGCTACACCTTC	CASSLVGAGGGYTF	NA	NA	TRBV12-3/TRBV12-4	TRBJ1-2
TGTGCCAGCAGTCCCAGTGGGGGGGCCACTTTGAATCAGCCCCAGCATTTT	CASSPSGGATLNQPQHF	few	NA	TRBV6-1	TRBJ1-5
TGTGCCAGCAGTTTTTCCGCCCGGATCAATGAGCAGTTCTTC	CASSFSARINEQFF	NA	NA	TRBV12-3/TRBV12-4	TRBJ2-1
TGTGCCAGCAGTTATGGGATAGCGGGGGATGAGCAGTTCTTC	CASSYGIAGDEQFF	few	TRBD2	TRBV6-2/TRBV6-3	TRBJ2-1
TGCAGTGCCACCCCTCGGCGGGGAACTACGGAGCAGTACTTC	CSATPRRGTTEQYF	NA	NA	TRBV20-1	TRBJ2-7
TGTGCCAGCAGCGTTACCGGGACAGTCATCAACGAGCAGTACTTC	CASSVTGTVINEQYF	many	TRBD1	TRBV5-5	TRBJ2-7
TGTGCCAGCAGCCAGACAGGGGTCGGGGAAAAACTGTTTTTT	CASSQTGVGEKLFF	few	TRBD1	TRBV7-2	TRBJ1-4
TGTGCCAGCAGCAACAGGGTAGGAATCGACGGCTACACCTTC	CASSNRVGIDGYTF	NA	NA	TRBV6-2/TRBV6-3	TRBJ1-2
TGTGCCATCAGTGGGTCATATACAGGGCGGCGCGAGCAGTACTTC	CAISGSYTGRREQYF	NA	NA	TRBV10-3	TRBJ2-7
TGCAGTGCTCTGGACAATTGGGGTCGGGAGACCCAGTACTTC	CSALDNWGRETQYF	NA	NA	TRBV20-1	TRBJ2-5
TGTGCCAGCAGCGTACGGACTAGCGGGAGGGAGGAGACCCAGTACTTC	CASSVRTSGREETQYF	many	TRBD2	TRBV9	TRBJ2-5
TGTGCCAGCAGCTTAGCGGAGGGGTTACTCTATGGCTACACCTTC	CASSLAEGLLYGYTF	few	NA	TRBV7-2	TRBJ1-2
TGCAGTGCTCGGGAAGGGGGGCAAGAGACCCAGTACTTC	CSAREGGQETQYF	many	NA	TRBV20-1	TRBJ2-5